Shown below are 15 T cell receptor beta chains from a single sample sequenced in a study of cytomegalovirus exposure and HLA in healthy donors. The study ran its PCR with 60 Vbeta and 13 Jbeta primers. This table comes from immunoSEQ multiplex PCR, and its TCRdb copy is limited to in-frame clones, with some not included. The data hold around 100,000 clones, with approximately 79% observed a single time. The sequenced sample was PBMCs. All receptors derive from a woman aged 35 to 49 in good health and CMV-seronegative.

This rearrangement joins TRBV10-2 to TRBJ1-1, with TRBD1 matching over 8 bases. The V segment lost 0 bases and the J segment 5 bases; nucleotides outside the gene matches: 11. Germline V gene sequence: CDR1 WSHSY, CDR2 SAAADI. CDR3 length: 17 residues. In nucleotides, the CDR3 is TGCGCCAGCAGTGAGTCGCCAGGGGGCCAGGTAGGGACTGAAGCTTTCTTT. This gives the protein CASSESPGGQVGTEAFF.

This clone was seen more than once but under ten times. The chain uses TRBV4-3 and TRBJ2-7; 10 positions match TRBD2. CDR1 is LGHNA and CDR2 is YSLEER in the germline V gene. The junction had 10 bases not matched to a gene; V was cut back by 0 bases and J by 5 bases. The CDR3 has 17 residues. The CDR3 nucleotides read TGCGCCAGCAGCCAAGATCAGCGGCTAGCGGGAGAGAACGAGCAGTACTTC. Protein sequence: CASSQDQRLAGENEQYF.

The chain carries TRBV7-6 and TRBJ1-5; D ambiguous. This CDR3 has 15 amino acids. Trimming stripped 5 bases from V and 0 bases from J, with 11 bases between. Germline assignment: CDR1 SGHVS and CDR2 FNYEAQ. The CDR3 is CASSPSPYSNQPQHF. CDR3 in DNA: TGTGCCAGCAGCCCCTCCCCCTATAGCAATCAGCCCCAGCATTTT.

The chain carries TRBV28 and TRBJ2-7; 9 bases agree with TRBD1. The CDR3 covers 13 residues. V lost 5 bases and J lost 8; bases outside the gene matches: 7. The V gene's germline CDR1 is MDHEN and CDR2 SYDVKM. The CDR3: CASSPGQGPKQYF. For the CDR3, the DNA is TGTGCCAGCAGTCCTGGACAGGGGCCGAAGCAGTACTTC. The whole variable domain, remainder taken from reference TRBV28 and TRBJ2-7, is DVKVTQSSRYLVKRTGEKVFLECVQDMDHENMFWYRQDPGLGLRLIYFSYDVKMKEKGDIPEGYSVSREKKERFSLILESASTNQTSMYLCASSPGQGPKQYFGPGTRLTVT.

The CDR3 reads CASRTGLAGYNEQFF. For the CDR3, the DNA is TGCGCCAGCCGCACTGGACTAGCGGGGTACAATGAGCAGTTCTTC. This chain links TRBV5-1 with TRBJ2-1, with 12 bases fitting TRBD2. CDR3 length: 15 residues. V lost 7 bases to trimming and J lost 4 bases; unmatched junction nucleotides: 6. Germline CDR1 SGHRS, CDR2 YFSETQ.

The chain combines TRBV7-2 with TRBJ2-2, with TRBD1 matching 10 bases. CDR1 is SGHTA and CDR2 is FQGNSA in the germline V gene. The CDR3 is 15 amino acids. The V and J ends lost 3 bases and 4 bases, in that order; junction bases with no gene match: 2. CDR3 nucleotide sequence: TGTGCCAGCAGCTTTGACAGGGGGCCCACCGGGGAGCTGTTTTTT. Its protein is CASSFDRGPTGELFF.

CDR3 region: CSVDLGTGPYNEQFF. CDR3 sequence (DNA): TGCAGCGTTGATTTAGGGACAGGGCCCTACAATGAGCAGTTCTTC. The rearrangement links TRBV29-1 to TRBJ2-1; 9 bases fit TRBD1. CDR3 size: 15 residues. V trimming: 3 bases; J trimming: 2 bases; junction bases outside the gene matches: 5. The germline V gene encodes CDR1 SQVTM and CDR2 ANQGSEA.

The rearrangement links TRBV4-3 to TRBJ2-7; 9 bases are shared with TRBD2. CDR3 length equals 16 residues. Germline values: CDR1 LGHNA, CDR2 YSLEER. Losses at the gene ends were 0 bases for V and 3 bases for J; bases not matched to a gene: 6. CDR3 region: CASSQDKAGGGYEQYF. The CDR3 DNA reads TGCGCCAGCAGCCAAGATAAAGCGGGAGGCGGCTACGAGCAGTACTTC.

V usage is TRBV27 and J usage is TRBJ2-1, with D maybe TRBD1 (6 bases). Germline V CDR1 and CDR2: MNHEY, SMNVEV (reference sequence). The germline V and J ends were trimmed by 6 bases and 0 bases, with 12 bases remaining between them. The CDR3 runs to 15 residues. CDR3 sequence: CASRIQGSSYNEQFF. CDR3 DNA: TGTGCCAGCAGAATACAGGGAAGCTCCTACAATGAGCAGTTCTTC.

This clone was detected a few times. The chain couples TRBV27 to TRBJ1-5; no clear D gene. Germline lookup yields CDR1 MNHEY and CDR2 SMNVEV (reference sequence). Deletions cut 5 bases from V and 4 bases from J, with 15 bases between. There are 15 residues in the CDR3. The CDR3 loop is CASSPRPGRNQPQHF. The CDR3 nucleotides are TGTGCCAGCAGTCCCCGGCCGGGTCGGAATCAGCCCCAGCATTTT.

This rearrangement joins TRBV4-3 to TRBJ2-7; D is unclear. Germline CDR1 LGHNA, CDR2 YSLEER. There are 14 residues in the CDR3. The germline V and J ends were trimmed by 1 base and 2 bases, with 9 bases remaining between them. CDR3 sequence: CASSQGLPPYEQYF. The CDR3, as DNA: TGCGCCAGCAGCCAAGGACTCCCCCCCTACGAGCAGTACTTC.

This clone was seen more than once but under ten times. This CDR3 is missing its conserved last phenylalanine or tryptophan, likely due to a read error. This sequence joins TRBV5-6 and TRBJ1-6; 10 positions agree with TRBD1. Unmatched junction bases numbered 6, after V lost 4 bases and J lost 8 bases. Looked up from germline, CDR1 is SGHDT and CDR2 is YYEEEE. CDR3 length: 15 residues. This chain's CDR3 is CASSAAGTGDSPLHL. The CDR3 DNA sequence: TGTGCCAGCAGCGCAGCCGGGACAGGGGATTCACCCCTCCACCTT.

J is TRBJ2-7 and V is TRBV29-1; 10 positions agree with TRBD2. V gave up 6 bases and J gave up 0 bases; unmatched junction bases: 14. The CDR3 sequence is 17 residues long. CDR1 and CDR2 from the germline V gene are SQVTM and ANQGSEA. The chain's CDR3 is CSVLQTSGLGSSYEQYF. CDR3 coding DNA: TGCAGCGTGCTCCAGACTAGCGGGCTCGGGAGCTCCTACGAGCAGTACTTC.

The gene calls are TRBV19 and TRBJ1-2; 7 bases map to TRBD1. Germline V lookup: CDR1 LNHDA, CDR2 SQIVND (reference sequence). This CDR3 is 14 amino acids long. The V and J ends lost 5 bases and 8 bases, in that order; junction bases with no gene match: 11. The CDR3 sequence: CASSLNTGVGGYTF. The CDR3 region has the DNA TGTGCCAGTAGTCTCAATACAGGGGTCGGGGGCTACACCTTC. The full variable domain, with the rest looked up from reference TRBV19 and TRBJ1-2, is DGGITQSPKYLFRKEGQNVTLSCEQNLNHDAMYWYRQDPGQGLRLIYYSQIVNDFQKGDIAEGYSVSREKKESFPLTVTSAQKNPTAFYLCASSLNTGVGGYTFGSGTRLTVV.

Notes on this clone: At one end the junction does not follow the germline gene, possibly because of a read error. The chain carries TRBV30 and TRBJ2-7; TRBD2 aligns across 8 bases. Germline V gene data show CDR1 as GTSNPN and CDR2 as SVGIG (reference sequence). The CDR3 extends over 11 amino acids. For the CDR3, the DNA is TGTGCCTGGAGTGTGGGTTCGACTAGCGTCTTC. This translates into CAWSVGSTSVF. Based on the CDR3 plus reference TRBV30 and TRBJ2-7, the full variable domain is SQTIHQWPATLVQPVGSPLSLECTVEGTSNPNLYWYRQAAGRGLQLLFYSVGIGQISSEVPQNLSASRPQDRQFILSSKKLLLSDSGFYLCAWSVGSTSVFGPGTRLTVT.